Each of the 5 T cell receptor beta chains below was sequenced from the same sample in a study of shared clonotypes between healthy human individuals. Naive CD8 populations comprised CD45RO-negative cells positively selected for CCR7, excluding terminally differentiated effector memory CD45RA+ cells. The protocol was immunoSEQ multiplex PCR, while the TCRdb copy is restricted to in-frame clones and leaves out a portion. The data show hundreds of thousands of clones, around 96% seen once. The specimen sequenced was naive CD8+ T cells sorted from blood. The receptors originated from a woman in her twenties or thirties in good health.

This clone was seen just once. The rearrangement joins TRBV6-5 to TRBJ2-2; unclear D gene. This CDR3 is 14 amino acids long. CDR1 and CDR2 (germline): MNHEY, SVGAGI. The chain's CDR3 is CVTMWGVVPGELFF. DNA of the CDR3: TGTGTCACTATGTGGGGTGTGGTACCCGGGGAGCTGTTTTTT.

This chain links TRBV7-3 with TRBJ1-1, with unresolved D. CDR3 length: 13 residues. The V gene lost 2 bases and the J gene lost 1 base, with 5 bases spanning the gap. Looked up from germline, CDR1 is SGHTA and CDR2 is FQGTGA. CDR3 sequence reads: CASSLGWNTEAFF. DNA of the CDR3: TGTGCCAGCAGCTTAGGGTGGAACACTGAAGCTTTCTTT.

This chain connects TRBV5-4 to TRBJ1-1, with a weak D call TRBD1 (6 bases). The CDR3 has 13 amino acids. The V gene's germline CDR1 is SGHNT and CDR2 YYREEE (reference sequence). The V end was cut by 2 bases, the J end by 4 bases, with 9 bases between. CDR3 nucleotides: TGTGCCAGCAGCTTCGGACAGTTCACTGAAGCTTTCTTT. Amino acid sequence: CASSFGQFTEAFF.

This rearrangement joins TRBV27 to TRBJ2-7; D is perhaps TRBD1 (5 bases). Germline CDR1 MNHEY, CDR2 SMNVEV (reference sequence). Deletions cut 8 bases from V and 6 bases from J, with 11 bases between. The CDR3 spans 11 residues. The CDR3 reads CASHQGFEQYF. In DNA, the CDR3 is TGTGCCAGCCATCAGGGTTTCGAGCAGTACTTC.

The chain uses TRBV5-5 and TRBJ2-7; D may be TRBD2 (6 bases). The CDR3 has 15 residues. Germline lookup yields CDR1 SGHKS and CDR2 YYEKEE (reference sequence). The V end was cut by 4 bases, the J end by 0 bases, with 14 bases between. The CDR3 DNA reads as TGTGCCAGCAGCGTGTTTGCGGGGAGCTCCTACGAGCAGTACTTC. Protein product: CASSVFAGSSYEQYF.